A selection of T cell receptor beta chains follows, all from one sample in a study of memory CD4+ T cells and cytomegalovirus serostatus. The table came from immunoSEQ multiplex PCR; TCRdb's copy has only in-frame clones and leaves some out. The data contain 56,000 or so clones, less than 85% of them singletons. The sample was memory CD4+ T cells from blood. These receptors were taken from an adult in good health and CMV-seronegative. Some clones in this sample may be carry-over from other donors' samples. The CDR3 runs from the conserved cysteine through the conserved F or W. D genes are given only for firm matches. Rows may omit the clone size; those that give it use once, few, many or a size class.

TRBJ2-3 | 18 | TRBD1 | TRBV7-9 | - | CASSAPGTGFRGTDTQYF | TGTGCCAGCAGCGCTCCCGGGACAGGGTTTCGTGGGACAGATACGCAGTATTTT
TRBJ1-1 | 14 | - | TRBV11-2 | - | CASSLTRGNTEAFF | TGTGCCAGCAGTCTTACCAGGGGGAACACTGAAGCTTTCTTT
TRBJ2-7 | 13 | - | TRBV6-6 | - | CASSYPGSYEQYF | TGTGCCAGCAGTTACCCGGGGTCCTACGAGCAGTACTTC
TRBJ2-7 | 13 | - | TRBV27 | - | CASRVGDFGEQYF | TGTGCCAGCAGGGTCGGGGACTTTGGGGAGCAGTACTTC
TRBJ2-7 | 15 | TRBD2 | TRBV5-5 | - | CASSLTLAGVYEQYF | TGTGCCAGCAGCTTGACCCTAGCGGGAGTCTACGAGCAGTACTTC
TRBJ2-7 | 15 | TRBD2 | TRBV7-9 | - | CASKETSGGAGEQYF | TGTGCCAGCAAGGAGACTAGCGGGGGGGCGGGCGAGCAGTACTTC
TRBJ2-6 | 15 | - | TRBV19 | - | CASSPGRTGANVLTF | TGTGCCAGTAGTCCAGGGAGGACTGGGGCCAACGTCCTGACTTTC
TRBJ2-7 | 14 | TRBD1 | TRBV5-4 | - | CASSPGQVGYEQYF | TGTGCCAGCAGCCCCGGACAGGTCGGCTACGAGCAGTACTTC
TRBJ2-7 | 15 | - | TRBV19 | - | CASSTTRPDGDEQYF | TGTGCCAGTAGCACTACCCGTCCGGACGGCGACGAGCAGTACTTC
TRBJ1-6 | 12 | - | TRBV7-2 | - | CASSARNSPLHF | TGTGCCAGCAGCGCCAGAAATTCACCCCTCCACTTT
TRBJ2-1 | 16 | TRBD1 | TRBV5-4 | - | CASSLGQGVAYNEQFF | TGTGCCAGCAGCTTGGGCCAGGGGGTCGCCTACAATGAGCAGTTCTTC
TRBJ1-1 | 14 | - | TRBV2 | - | CASTYVQGSDEAFF | TGTGCCAGCACATATGTTCAGGGGTCCGATGAAGCTTTCTTT
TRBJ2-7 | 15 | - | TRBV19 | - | CASSITIKGSYEQYF | TGTGCCAGTAGTATAACTATCAAGGGCTCCTACGAGCAGTACTTC
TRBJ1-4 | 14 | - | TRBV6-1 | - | CASKIGGPGEKLFF | TGTGCCAGCAAGATAGGAGGGCCTGGAGAAAAACTGTTTTTT
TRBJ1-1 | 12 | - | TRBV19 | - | CASTRGSAEAFF | TGTGCCAGTACAAGGGGGAGTGCTGAAGCTTTCTTT
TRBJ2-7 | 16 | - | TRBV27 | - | CASSPGSSSRPYEQYF | TGTGCCAGCAGCCCCGGGTCATCCTCGCGTCCCTACGAGCAGTACTTC
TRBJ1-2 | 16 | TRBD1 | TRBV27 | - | CASSLSGTALAGGYTF | TGTGCCAGCAGTTTATCAGGGACAGCCCTTGCCGGCGGCTACACCTTC
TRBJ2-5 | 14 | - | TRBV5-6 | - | CASSPLGGLETQYF | TGTGCCAGCAGCCCCCTTGGGGGCTTGGAGACCCAGTACTTC
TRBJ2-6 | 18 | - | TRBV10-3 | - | CAISESTRGFSGANVLTF | TGTGCCATCAGTGAGTCGACTCGTGGGTTCTCTGGGGCCAACGTCCTGACTTTC
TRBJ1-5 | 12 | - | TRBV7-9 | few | CASSQGDQPQHF | TGTGCCAGCAGCCAAGGGGATCAGCCCCAGCATTTT
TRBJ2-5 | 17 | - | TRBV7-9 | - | CASSRRAEMLRGETQYF | TGTGCCAGCAGCCGCAGGGCGGAAATGTTACGGGGAGAGACCCAGTACTTC
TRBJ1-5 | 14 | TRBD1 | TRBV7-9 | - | CASSPQGAGQPQHF | TGTGCCAGCAGTCCTCAGGGGGCAGGTCAGCCCCAGCATTTT
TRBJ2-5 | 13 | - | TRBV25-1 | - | CASSQSPGETQYF | TGTGCCAGCAGCCAGTCCCCCGGGGAGACCCAGTACTTC
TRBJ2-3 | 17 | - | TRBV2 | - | CASSEWVIRRGSDTQYF | TGTGCCAGCAGTGAATGGGTCATTCGCAGGGGTTCAGATACGCAGTATTTT
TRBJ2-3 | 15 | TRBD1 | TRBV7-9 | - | CASGLHRGRTDTQYF | TGTGCCAGCGGTTTACACAGGGGGCGTACAGATACGCAGTATTTT
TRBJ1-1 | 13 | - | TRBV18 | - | CASSPTGNTEAFF | TGTGCCAGCTCACCTACAGGGAACACTGAAGCTTTCTTT